A selection of T cell receptor beta chains follows, all from one sample in a study of T cells after yellow fever vaccination. TCRdb recomputed calls from the 5' RACE reads with MiXCR, one row per CDR3 protein. The sample has approximately 300,000 distinct CDR3 sequences; around 11% are singletons. The source material was CD4+ T cells sorted from PBMCs, sampled 45 days after the yellow fever booster vaccination. These receptors all come from a man between 18 and 35 years old who received the YFV17D yellow fever vaccine. Both conserved end residues are part of each CDR3. A D gene is named only where the DNA matches it firmly. Not all rows give a size; the values are once, few, many and, for expanded clones, a class.

v_gene,abundance,d_gene,j_gene,CDR3nt,CDR3aa
TRBV7-2,-,-,TRBJ2-3,TGTGCCAGCAGCTCGAGACAGAGCACAGATACGCAGTATTTT,CASSSRQSTDTQYF
TRBV7-3,few,-,TRBJ2-2,TGTGCCAGCAGCCCGACGAGGGGGGGGGCCGGGGAGCTGTTTTTT,CASSPTRGGAGELFF
TRBV5-6,-,TRBD1,TRBJ2-2,TGTGCCAGCAGCTTGCCCGGGACAGCGAACACCGGGGAGCTGTTTTTT,CASSLPGTANTGELFF
TRBV7-9,-,-,TRBJ2-7,TGTGCCAGCAGCTCATCAGAAGGTTTCTACGAGCAGTACTTC,CASSSSEGFYEQYF
TRBV29-1,many,-,TRBJ2-2,TGCAGCGTTGAAACCACCGGGGAGCTGTTTTTT,CSVETTGELFF
TRBV7-3,-,-,TRBJ2-1,TGTGCCAGCAGCTTAGGTCCGGGGTTTTACAATGAGCAGTTCTTC,CASSLGPGFYNEQFF
TRBV7-3,-,TRBD1,TRBJ2-4,TGTGCCAGCAGCTTAAATCTGCAGGGGGACATTCAGTACTTC,CASSLNLQGDIQYF
TRBV20-1,-,-,TRBJ2-3,TGCAGTGCTAGAGGCGGTTCTAGCACAGATACGCAGTATTTT,CSARGGSSTDTQYF
TRBV5-5,many,TRBD1,TRBJ1-2,TGTGCCAGCAGTCCAGTCCCGACAGGGGCGACCTATGGCTACACCTTC,CASSPVPTGATYGYTF
TRBV6-5,few,TRBD1,TRBJ2-5,TGTGCCAGCAGGGGGAGACAGGGGGACCAGTACTTC,CASRGRQGDQYF
TRBV24-1,few,TRBD1,TRBJ2-3,TGTGCCACCAGTGACAACGGACAGGGTCCAGATACGCAGTATTTT,CATSDNGQGPDTQYF
TRBV6-2/TRBV6-3,-,-,TRBJ2-1,TGTGCCAGCATCCCAGACCCGTGGAGTGAGCAGTTCTTC,CASIPDPWSEQFF
TRBV20-1,few,TRBD2,TRBJ2-3,TGCAGTGCTAGATTGGCTAGCGGGGCCGCGGGTACGCAGTATTTT,CSARLASGAAGTQYF
TRBV10-3,few,-,TRBJ1-2,TGTGCCATCAGTGACGAGGAAAACTATGGCTACACCTTC,CAISDEENYGYTF
TRBV9,few,-,TRBJ2-3,TGTGCCAGCAGCGTGTCGGGAAATACGCAGTATTTT,CASSVSGNTQYF
TRBV12-3/TRBV12-4,-,-,TRBJ1-2,TGTGCCAGCAGCCGGGGGATTTACGGCTACACCTTC,CASSRGIYGYTF
TRBV6-5,few,-,TRBJ2-4,TGTGCCAGCAGTCAATCTTTTATAGGCAAAAACATTCAGTACTTC,CASSQSFIGKNIQYF
TRBV29-1,-,-,TRBJ1-2,TGCAGCGTTAAAGGGACTTTGCCTAACTATGGCTACACCTTC,CSVKGTLPNYGYTF
TRBV7-9,-,-,TRBJ2-1,TGTGCCGGAGGTGGGCTCTACAATGAGCAGTTCTTC,CAGGGLYNEQFF
TRBV7-9,-,-,TRBJ2-5,TGTGCCAGCAGCTTAGGTACCCGACCCCAGGAGACCCAGTACTTC,CASSLGTRPQETQYF
TRBV5-1,few,-,TRBJ1-2,TGCGCCAGCAGCCCACAAACAGGCGCTACCTATGGCTACACCTTC,CASSPQTGATYGYTF
TRBV6-2/TRBV6-3,few,-,TRBJ1-2,TGTGCCAGCAGTTACCAGGGCGACTATGGCTACACCTTC,CASSYQGDYGYTF